The clone carrying this T cell receptor (beta chain) occurred a few times. Donors showed nominal health when sampled, although they likely had unrecorded immune exposures. This sample was included in a study of cytomegalovirus exposure and HLA in healthy donors. PCR primers comprised 60 Vbeta and 13 Jbeta primers. Profiled with immunoSEQ multiplex PCR; TCRdb holds only in-frame clones, not every one. The data show approximately 190,000 clones, around 86% seen once. Germline loops: CDR1 SNHLY, CDR2 FYNNEI. The CDR3 consists of 13 residues. Trimming pared 1 base from V and 2 bases from J, leaving 3 bases between.

Sequencing was performed on PBMCs. This rearrangement joins TRBV2 to TRBJ1-5; no clear D gene. This receptor was obtained from a man aged 35-49 years in good health and CMV-seropositive. The CDR3 DNA reads TGTGCCAGCAGTGAAGGGCGCAATCAGCCCCAGCATTTT. This sequence encodes CASSEGRNQPQHF. The complete variable domain, with remaining parts taken from reference TRBV2 and TRBJ1-5, reads EPEVTQTPSHQVTQMGQEVILRCVPISNHLYFYWYRQILGQKVEFLVSFYNNEISEKSEIFDDQFSVERPDGSNFTLKIRSTKLEDSAMYFCASSEGRNQPQHFGDGTRLSIL.